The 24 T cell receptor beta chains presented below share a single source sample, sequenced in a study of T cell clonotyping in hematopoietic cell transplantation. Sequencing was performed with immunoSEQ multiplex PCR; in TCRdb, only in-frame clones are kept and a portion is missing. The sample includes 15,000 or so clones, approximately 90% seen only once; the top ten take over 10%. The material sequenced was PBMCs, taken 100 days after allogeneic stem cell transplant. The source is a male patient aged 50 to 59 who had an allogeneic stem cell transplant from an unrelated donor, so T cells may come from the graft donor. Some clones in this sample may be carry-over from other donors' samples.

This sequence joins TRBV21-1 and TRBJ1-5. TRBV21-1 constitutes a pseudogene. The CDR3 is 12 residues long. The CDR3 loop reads CASSSIPWPQHF. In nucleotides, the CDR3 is TGTGCCAGCAGCTCGATACCTTGGCCCCAGCATTTT.

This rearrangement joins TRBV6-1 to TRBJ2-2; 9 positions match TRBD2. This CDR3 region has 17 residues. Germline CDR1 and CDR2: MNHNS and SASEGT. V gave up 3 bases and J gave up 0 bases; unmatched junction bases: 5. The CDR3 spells CASSDWSGRPNTGELFF. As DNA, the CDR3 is TGTGCCAGCAGTGATTGGAGCGGGAGGCCGAACACCGGGGAGCTGTTTTTT.

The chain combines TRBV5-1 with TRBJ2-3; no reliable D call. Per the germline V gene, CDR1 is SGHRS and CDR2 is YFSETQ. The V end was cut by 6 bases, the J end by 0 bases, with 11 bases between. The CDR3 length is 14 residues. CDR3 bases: TGCGCCAGCAAATTAACTCCTAGCACAGATACGCAGTATTTT. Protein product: CASKLTPSTDTQYF.

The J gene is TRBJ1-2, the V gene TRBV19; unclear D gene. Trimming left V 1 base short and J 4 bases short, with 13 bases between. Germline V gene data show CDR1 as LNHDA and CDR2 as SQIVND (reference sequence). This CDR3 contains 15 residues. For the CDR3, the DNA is TGTGCCAGTAGTATAGCTCTGCGGTCTCTCTATGGCTACACCTTC. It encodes CASSIALRSLYGYTF.

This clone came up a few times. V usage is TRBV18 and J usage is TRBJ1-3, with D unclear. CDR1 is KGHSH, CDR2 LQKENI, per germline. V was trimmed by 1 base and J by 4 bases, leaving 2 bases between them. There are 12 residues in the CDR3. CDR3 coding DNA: TGTGCCAGCTCACCACGCGGAAACACCATATATTTT. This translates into CASSPRGNTIYF.

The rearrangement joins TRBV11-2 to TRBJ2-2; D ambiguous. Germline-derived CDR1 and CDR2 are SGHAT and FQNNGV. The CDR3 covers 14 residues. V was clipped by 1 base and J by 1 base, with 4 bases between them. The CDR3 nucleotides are TGTGCCAGCAGCTTAGTCGTGAACACCGGGGAGCTGTTTTTT. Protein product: CASSLVVNTGELFF.

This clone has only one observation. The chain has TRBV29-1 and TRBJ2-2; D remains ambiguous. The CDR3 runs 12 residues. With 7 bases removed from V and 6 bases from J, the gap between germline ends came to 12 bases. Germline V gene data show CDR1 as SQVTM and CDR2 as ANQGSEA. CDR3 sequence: CSAIDQAGELFF. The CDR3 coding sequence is TGCAGCGCCATAGATCAGGCCGGGGAGCTGTTTTTT.

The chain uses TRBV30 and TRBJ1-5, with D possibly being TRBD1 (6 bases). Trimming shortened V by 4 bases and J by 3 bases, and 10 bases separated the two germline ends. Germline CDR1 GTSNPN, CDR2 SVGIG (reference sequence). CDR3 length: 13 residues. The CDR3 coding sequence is TGTGCCTGGACTTGGGACACCAATCAGCCCCAGCATTTT. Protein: CAWTWDTNQPQHF.

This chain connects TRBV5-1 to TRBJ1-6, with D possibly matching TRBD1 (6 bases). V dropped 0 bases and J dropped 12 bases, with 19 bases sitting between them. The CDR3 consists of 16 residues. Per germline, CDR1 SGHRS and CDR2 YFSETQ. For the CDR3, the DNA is TGCGCCAGCAGCTTGGCCCGAGGGGGTCAAGATGGACCCCTCCACTTT. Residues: CASSLARGGQDGPLHF.

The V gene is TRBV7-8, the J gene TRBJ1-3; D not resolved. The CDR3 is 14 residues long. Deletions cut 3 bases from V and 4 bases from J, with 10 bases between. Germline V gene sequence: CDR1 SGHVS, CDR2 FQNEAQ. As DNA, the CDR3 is TGTGCCAGCAGCTTCCAAAGACCCGGAAACACCATATATTTT. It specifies CASSFQRPGNTIYF.

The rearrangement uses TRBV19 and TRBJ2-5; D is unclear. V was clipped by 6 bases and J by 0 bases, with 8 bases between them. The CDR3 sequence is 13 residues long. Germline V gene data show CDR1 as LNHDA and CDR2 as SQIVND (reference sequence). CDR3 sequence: CASSNDYQETQYF. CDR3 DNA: TGTGCCAGTAGCAATGACTACCAAGAGACCCAGTACTTC.

This CDR3 reads CASGDRGGNNYGYTF. As DNA, the CDR3 is TGTGCCAGCGGGGACAGGGGGGGAAACAACTATGGCTACACCTTC. The chain links TRBV2 to TRBJ1-2, with 11 bases that match TRBD1. V lost 8 bases and J lost 2; bases outside the gene matches: 7. This CDR3 spans 15 amino acids. Germline assignment: CDR1 SNHLY and CDR2 FYNNEI. Using reference TRBV2 and TRBJ1-2 for the parts outside the CDR3, the full variable domain is EPEVTQTPSHQVTQMGQEVILRCVPISNHLYFYWYRQILGQKVEFLVSFYNNEISEKSEIFDDQFSVERPDGSNFTLKIRSTKLEDSAMYFCASGDRGGNNYGYTFGSGTRLTVV.

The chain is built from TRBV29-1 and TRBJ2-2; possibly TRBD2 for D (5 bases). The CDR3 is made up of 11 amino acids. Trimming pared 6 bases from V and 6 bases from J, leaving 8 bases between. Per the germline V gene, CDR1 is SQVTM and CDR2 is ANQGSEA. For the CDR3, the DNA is TGCAGCGTCGGGAAAGCCGGGGAGCTGTTTTTT. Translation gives CSVGKAGELFF.

CDR3 protein: CASSLDDAGGTEAFF. In DNA form, the CDR3 reads TGCGCCAGCAGCTTGGATGATGCGGGTGGGACTGAAGCTTTCTTT. V gene TRBV5-1 combines with J gene TRBJ1-1, with D hard to call. V was pared by 0 bases and J by 5 bases, with 14 bases between. The CDR3 sequence is 15 residues long. Germline V lookup: CDR1 SGHRS, CDR2 YFSETQ.

Here the CDR3 DNA reads TGTGCCAGCAGTTTAGGTATGACATCTAGCACAGATACGCAGTATTTT. It encodes CASSLGMTSSTDTQYF. The chain uses TRBV28 and TRBJ2-3, with no clear D. The V gene's germline CDR1 is MDHEN and CDR2 SYDVKM. The CDR3 has 16 amino acids. The ends were cut back, 2 bases at V and 0 bases at J, with 12 bases in the middle.

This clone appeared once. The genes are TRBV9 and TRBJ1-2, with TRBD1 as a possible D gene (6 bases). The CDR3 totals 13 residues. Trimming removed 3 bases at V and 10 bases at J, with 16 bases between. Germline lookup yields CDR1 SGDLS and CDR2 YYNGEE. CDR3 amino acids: CASSGGTPRVYTF. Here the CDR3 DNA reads TGTGCCAGCAGCGGCGGGACACCGAGGGTCTACACCTTC.

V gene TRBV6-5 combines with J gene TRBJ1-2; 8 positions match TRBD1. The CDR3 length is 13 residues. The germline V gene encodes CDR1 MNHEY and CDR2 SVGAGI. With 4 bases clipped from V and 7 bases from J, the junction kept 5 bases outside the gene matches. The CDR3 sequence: CASSFLDRGGYTF. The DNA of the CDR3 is TGTGCCAGCAGTTTCTTAGACAGGGGTGGCTACACCTTC.

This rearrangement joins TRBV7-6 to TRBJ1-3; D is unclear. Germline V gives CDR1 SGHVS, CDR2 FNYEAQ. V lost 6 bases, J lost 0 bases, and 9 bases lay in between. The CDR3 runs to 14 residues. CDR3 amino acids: CASSFSDSGNTIYF. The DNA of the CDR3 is TGTGCCAGCAGTTTCAGTGACTCTGGAAACACCATATATTTT.

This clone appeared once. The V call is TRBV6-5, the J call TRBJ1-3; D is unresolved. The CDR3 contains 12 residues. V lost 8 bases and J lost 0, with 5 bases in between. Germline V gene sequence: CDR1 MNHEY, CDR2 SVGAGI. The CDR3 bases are TGTGCCAGCCACAGCTCTGGAAACACCATATATTTT. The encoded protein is CASHSSGNTIYF.

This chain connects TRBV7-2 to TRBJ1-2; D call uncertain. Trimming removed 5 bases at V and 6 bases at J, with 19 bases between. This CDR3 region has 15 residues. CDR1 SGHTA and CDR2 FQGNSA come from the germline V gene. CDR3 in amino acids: CASSPRADRTHGYTF. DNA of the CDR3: TGTGCCAGCAGCCCCCGGGCCGACCGGACCCATGGCTACACCTTC.

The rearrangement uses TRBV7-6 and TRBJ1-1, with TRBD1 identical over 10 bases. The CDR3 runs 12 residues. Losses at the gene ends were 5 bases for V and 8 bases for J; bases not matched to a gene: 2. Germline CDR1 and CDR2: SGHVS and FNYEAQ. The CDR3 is CASSEDRGEAFF. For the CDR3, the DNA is TGTGCCAGCAGCGAGGACAGGGGGGAAGCTTTCTTT.

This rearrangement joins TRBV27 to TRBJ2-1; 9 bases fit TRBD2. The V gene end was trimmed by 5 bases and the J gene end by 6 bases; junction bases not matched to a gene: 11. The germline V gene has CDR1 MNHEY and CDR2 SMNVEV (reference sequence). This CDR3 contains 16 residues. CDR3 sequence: CASSPQAGGLANEQFF. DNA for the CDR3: TGTGCCAGCAGTCCCCAGGCGGGGGGGCTAGCCAATGAGCAGTTCTTC.

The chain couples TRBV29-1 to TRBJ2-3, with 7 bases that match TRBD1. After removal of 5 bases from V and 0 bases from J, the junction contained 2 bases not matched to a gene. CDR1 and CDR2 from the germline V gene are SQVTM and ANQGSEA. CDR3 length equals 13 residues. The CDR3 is CSVTGDSTDTQYF. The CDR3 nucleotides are TGCAGCGTTACAGGGGATAGCACAGATACGCAGTATTTT.

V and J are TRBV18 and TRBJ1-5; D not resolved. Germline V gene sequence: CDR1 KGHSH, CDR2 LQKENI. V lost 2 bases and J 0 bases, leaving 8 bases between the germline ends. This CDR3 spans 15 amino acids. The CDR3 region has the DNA TGTGCCAGCTCACCAGGACGGTCTAGCAATCAGCCCCAGCATTTT. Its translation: CASSPGRSSNQPQHF.